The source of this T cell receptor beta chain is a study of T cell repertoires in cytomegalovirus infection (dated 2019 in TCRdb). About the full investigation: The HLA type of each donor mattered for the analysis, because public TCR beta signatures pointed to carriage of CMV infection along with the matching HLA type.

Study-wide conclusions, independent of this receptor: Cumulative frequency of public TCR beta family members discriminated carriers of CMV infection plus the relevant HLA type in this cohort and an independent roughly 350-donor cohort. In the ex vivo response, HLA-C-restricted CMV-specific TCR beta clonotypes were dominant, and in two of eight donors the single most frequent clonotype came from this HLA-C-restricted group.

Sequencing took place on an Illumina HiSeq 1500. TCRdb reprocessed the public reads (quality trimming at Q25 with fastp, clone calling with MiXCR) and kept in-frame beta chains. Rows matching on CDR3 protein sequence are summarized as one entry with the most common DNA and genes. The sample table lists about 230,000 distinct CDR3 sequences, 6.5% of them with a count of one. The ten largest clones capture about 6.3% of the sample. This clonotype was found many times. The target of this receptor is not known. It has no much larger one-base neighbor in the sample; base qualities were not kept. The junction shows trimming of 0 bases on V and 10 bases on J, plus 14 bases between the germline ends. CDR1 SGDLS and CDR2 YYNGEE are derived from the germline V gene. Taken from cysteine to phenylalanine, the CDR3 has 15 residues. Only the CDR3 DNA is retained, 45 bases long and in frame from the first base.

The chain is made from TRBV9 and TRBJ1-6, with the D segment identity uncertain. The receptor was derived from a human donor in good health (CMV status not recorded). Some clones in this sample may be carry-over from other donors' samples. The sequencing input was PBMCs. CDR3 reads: CASSVGEQHRSPLHF. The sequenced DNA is TGTGCCAGCAGCGTAGGCGAACAGCACCGATCACCCCTCCACTTT.